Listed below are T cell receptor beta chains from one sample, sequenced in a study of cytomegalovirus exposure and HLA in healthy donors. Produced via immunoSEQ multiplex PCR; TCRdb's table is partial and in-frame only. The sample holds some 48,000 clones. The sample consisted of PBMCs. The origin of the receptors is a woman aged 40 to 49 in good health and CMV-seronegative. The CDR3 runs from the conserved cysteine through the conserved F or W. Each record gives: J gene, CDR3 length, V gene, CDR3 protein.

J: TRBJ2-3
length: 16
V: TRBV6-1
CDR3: CASSALTSPDTDTQYF

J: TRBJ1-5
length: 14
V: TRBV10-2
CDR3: CASRGRYSNQPQHF

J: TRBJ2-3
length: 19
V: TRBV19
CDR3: CASRGIPGLAGSVTDTQYF

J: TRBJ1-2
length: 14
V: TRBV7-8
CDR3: CASSLDPGYYGYTF

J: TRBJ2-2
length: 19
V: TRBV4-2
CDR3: CASSLWGARGTANTGELFF

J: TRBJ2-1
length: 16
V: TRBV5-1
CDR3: CASSFVAALSYNEQFF

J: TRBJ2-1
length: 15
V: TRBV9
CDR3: CASSVGDRSYNEQFF

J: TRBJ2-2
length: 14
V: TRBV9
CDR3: CASSVGRGTGELFF

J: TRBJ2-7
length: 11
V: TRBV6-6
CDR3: CASSSRVGQYF

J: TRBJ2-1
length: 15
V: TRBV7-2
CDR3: CASSLDRVVVNEQFF

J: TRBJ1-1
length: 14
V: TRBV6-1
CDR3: CASTLWGVRTEAFF

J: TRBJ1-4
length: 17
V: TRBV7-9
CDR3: CASTRIRGVVRDEKLFF

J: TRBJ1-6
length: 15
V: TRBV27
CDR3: CASTITGSGNSPLHF

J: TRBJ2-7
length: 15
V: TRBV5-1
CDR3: CASSPTGSPAYEQYF

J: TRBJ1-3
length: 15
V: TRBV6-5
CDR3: CASSLTGTGGNTIYF

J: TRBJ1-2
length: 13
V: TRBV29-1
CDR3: CSVRTGGGYGYTF

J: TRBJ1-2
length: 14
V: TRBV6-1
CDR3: CASSARTDAGGYTF

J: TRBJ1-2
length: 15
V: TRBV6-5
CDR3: CASSYATGVGYGYTF

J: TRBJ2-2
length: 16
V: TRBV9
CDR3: CASSVEAGGRGGELFF

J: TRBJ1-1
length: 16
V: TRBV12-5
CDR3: CASGLPGTGGFTEAFF

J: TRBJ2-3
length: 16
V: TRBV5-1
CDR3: CASSLGLAGGTDTQYF

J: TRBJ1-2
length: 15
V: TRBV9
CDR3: CASSLGQGEDYGYTF

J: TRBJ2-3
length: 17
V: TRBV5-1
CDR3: CASSLATGAGSTDTQYF

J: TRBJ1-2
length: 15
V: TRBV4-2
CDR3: CASSHEPGQGDGYTF

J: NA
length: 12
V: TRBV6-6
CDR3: CASSSTSYEQYF

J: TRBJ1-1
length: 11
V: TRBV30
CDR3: CACTTGGEAFF

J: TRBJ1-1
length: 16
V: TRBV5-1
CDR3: CASSFPGGGQDTEAFF

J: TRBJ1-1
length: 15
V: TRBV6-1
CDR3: CASKVTGGVDTEAFF

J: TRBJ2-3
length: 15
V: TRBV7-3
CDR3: CASSPALGDADTQYF

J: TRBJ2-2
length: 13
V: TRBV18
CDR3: CASSPSVTGELFF

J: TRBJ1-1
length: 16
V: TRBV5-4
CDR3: CASSAGGAGSNTEAFF

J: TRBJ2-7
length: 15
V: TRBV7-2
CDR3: CASSADRDTFYEQYF

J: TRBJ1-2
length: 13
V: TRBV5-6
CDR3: CASTKDRGYGYTF

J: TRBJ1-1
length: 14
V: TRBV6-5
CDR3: CASSLWGESNEAFF

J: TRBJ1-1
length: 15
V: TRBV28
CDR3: CASSPPDRENTEAFF

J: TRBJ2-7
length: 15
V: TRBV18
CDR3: CASSPLGQGASEQYF

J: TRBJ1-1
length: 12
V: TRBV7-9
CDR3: CASSPDRAEAFF

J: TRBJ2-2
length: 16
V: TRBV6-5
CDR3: CASSYFGGGRTGELFF

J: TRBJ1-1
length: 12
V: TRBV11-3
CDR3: CASREGGTEAFF

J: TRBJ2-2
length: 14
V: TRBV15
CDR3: CATSRGLASGELFF

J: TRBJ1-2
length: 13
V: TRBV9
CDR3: CASSVDSNYGYTF

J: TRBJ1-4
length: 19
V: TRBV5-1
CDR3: CASSALGQGLFATNEKLFF

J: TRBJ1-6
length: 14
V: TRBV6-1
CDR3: CASRQGSYNSPLHF